A selection of T cell receptor beta chains follows, all from one sample in a study of memory CD8 T cells in hepatitis C reinfection. Only in-frame clones appear in the TCRdb table, and some are missing; sequencing was by immunoSEQ multiplex PCR. The sample contains 50,000 or so clones, roughly 90% of which appear only once. The sequencing input was naive CD8+ T cells sorted from blood. The receptors derive from a man aged 18 to 29 with hepatitis C virus infection. Both conserved end residues are part of each CDR3. A D gene is named only where the DNA matches it firmly. Some rows mark clone size as missing; the rest say once, few, many or name a class of expanded clone.

. TRBJ1-1 TRBV2 TRBD1 CASRGDSIRGNTEAFF TGTGCCAGCAGGGGGGACAGCATAAGGGGAAACACTGAAGCTTTCTTT
. TRBJ1-1 TRBV27 . CASSPLGGTEAFF TGTGCCAGCAGTCCCCTGGGAGGGACTGAAGCTTTCTTT
. TRBJ1-2 TRBV11-2 TRBD1 CASSLDLGTVTLGYTF TGTGCCAGCAGCTTAGATCTGGGGACAGTGACGCTAGGCTACACCTTC
. TRBJ2-3 TRBV11-3 . CASSVGQGADTQYF TGTGCCAGCAGCGTGGGACAAGGGGCAGATACGCAGTATTTT
. TRBJ1-3 TRBV5-4 . CASSLDPSGNTIYF TGTGCCAGCAGCCTAGACCCCTCTGGAAACACCATATATTTT
. TRBJ2-5 TRBV7-9 TRBD1 CASSPPRGRGEETQYF TGTGCCAGCAGCCCCCCCAGGGGGCGAGGAGAGGAGACCCAGTACTTC
. TRBJ1-1 TRBV18 TRBD1 CASSPPDRLDRTPEAFF TGTGCCAGCTCACCACCCGATAGATTGGACAGGACCCCTGAAGCTTTCTTT
. TRBJ2-7 TRBV7-9 . CASSSPEENEQYF TGTGCCAGCAGCTCCCCCGAAGAGAACGAGCAGTACTTC
. TRBJ1-1 TRBV19 . CASSTGDTGTEAFF TGTGCCAGTAGTACCGGGGACACAGGTACTGAAGCTTTCTTT
. TRBJ2-7 TRBV19 TRBD2 CASSITAGAYEQYF TGTGCCAGTAGTATTACAGCGGGAGCCTACGAGCAGTACTTC
once TRBJ1-3 TRBV7-8 . CASSFVWGESGNTIYF TGTGCCAGCAGCTTTGTCTGGGGAGAGTCTGGAAACACCATATATTTT
once TRBJ2-3 TRBV29-1 . CSAAVVGEEADTQYF TGCAGCGCTGCGGTGGTGGGAGAGGAAGCAGATACGCAGTATTTT
. TRBJ2-3 TRBV29-1 . CSVVELDTDTQYF TGCAGCGTTGTGGAGCTCGACACAGATACGCAGTATTTT
. TRBJ2-3 TRBV19 . CASSWGTSTDTQYF TGTGCCAGTAGCTGGGGGACTAGCACAGATACGCAGTATTTT
. TRBJ2-3 TRBV10-3 TRBD2 CAISGAGVAGDTDTQYF TGTGCCATCAGTGGAGCCGGGGTAGCGGGAGACACAGATACGCAGTATTTT
. TRBJ1-3 TRBV11-2 . CASSPSLAPSGNTIYF TGTGCCAGCAGCCCGTCCCTAGCCCCCTCTGGAAACACCATATATTTT
. TRBJ2-7 TRBV27 TRBD1 CASSHRGPGGPFYEQYF TGTGCCAGCAGTCACCGCGGCCCAGGGGGACCCTTCTACGAGCAGTACTTC
. TRBJ2-3 TRBV4-1 . CASSQGLATSTDTQYF TGCGCCAGCAGCCAGGGCTTAGCGACGAGCACAGATACGCAGTATTTT
. TRBJ2-1 TRBV7-9 . CASSPQSSYNEQFF TGTGCCAGCAGCCCACAGAGCTCCTACAATGAGCAGTTCTTC
. TRBJ2-3 TRBV7-9 TRBD2 CASSFTSGRQGGDTQYF TGTGCCAGCAGCTTCACTAGCGGGAGGCAGGGAGGAGATACGCAGTATTTT
. TRBJ2-7 TRBV9 TRBD2 CASSEGTSGSIYEQYF TGTGCCAGCAGCGAGGGGACTAGCGGGAGTATTTACGAGCAGTACTTC
. TRBJ2-7 TRBV5-4 TRBD1 CASSSTGTAYEQYF TGTGCCAGCAGTTCGACCGGGACAGCCTACGAGCAGTACTTC
. TRBJ1-3 TRBV9 . CASSRQDGSGNTIYF TGTGCCAGCAGCCGACAGGATGGCTCTGGAAACACCATATATTTT
. TRBJ1-5 TRBV4-3 TRBD1 CASSPGTGANQPQHF TGCGCCAGCAGCCCCGGGACAGGGGCTAATCAACCCCAGCATTTT
. TRBJ2-1 TRBV2 TRBD2 CASTPGLADNNEQFF TGTGCCAGCACCCCGGGACTAGCGGATAACAATGAGCAGTTCTTC
. TRBJ1-1 TRBV7-9 . CASEGMNTEAFF TGTGCCAGCGAGGGCATGAACACTGAAGCTTTCTTT